The next 18 T cell receptor beta chains were all read from a single sample in a study of shared clonotypes between healthy human individuals. Naivety among CD8 cells was defined by CD45RO negativity and positive CCR7 selection, thereby excluding terminally differentiated effector memory CD45RA+ cells. The protocol was immunoSEQ multiplex PCR, while the TCRdb copy is restricted to in-frame clones and leaves out a portion. This table holds around 2,000,000 clones, about 93% found once. The sequenced sample was naive CD8+ T cells from PBMCs. The receptors derive from a man aged 18 to 35 in good health. Some clones in this sample may be carry-over from other donors' samples.

The CDR3 coding sequence is TGTGCCAGCAGATTAGGACAGGGGGCCTACGAGCAGTACTTC. Protein: CASRLGQGAYEQYF. The gene calls are TRBV2 and TRBJ2-7; 10 bases line up with TRBD1. Per the germline V gene, CDR1 is SNHLY and CDR2 is FYNNEI. Losses at the gene ends were 6 bases for V and 2 bases for J; bases not matched to a gene: 4. The CDR3 consists of 14 residues.

Of note for this clone: Other DNA sequences in this specimen translate into the identical CDR3. The rearrangement links TRBV27 to TRBJ2-2; D unclear. This CDR3 comprises 13 residues. V gave up 4 bases and J gave up 1 base, with 4 bases separating them. Germline-derived CDR1 and CDR2 are MNHEY and SMNVEV (reference sequence). Here the CDR3 reads CASSYRNTGELFF. Here the CDR3 DNA reads TGTGCCAGCAGTTATCGGAACACCGGGGAGCTGTTTTTT.

The chain carries TRBV25-1 and TRBJ2-5, with D possibly matching TRBD2 (6 bases). The J call could be wrong; TRBJ2-7 is a better fit for the DNA end. The CDR3 runs 16 residues. CDR1 MGHDK and CDR2 SYGVNS come from the germline V gene. The DNA for the CDR3 is TGTGCCAGCAGTGAATCGGGCGGGATAGAACCCTACGAGCAGTACTTC. It is translated as CASSESGGIEPYEQYF.

The chain recombines TRBV11-2 with TRBJ2-1, with D hard to call. V lost 7 bases, J lost 3 bases, and 13 bases lay in between. From germline, CDR1 is SGHAT and CDR2 FQNNGV. The CDR3 totals 14 residues. DNA of the CDR3: TGTGCCAGCACCTCTTTCGTCCGCTACAATGAGCAGTTCTTC. It specifies CASTSFVRYNEQFF.

The genes are TRBV19 and TRBJ1-2, with unresolved D. V lost 9 bases to trimming and J lost 8 bases, with 19 bases between them. The CDR3 totals 13 residues. Per the germline V gene, CDR1 is LNHDA and CDR2 is SQIVND (reference sequence). The CDR3 sequence is CASRGTPLSGYTF. CDR3 nucleotide sequence: TGTGCCAGCCGGGGAACCCCGCTGAGCGGCTACACCTTC.

The gene calls are TRBV19 and TRBJ2-7, with D maybe TRBD2 (6 bases). The CDR3 has 12 residues. V was shortened by 8 bases and J by 6 bases, with 14 bases between the two germline ends. Germline CDR1 reads LNHDA; CDR2 reads SQIVND (reference sequence). CDR3 sequence reads: CASGQGGSEQYF. CDR3 DNA: TGTGCCAGTGGGCAAGGAGGGTCCGAGCAGTACTTC.

V gene TRBV7-2 combines with J gene TRBJ1-3, with D possibly matching TRBD1 (6 bases). V shed 2 bases and J shed 4 bases, with 12 bases lying between them. The CDR3 contains 15 residues. Germline V CDR1 and CDR2: SGHTA, FQGNSA. The CDR3 is CASSLYRGTGNTIYF. In DNA form, the CDR3 reads TGTGCCAGCAGCTTATATAGAGGGACAGGAAACACCATATATTTT.

This rearrangement joins TRBV28 to TRBJ2-2, with 10 bases lining up with TRBD1. In germline, CDR1 is MDHEN, CDR2 SYDVKM. The CDR3 runs to 19 residues. V dropped 6 bases and J dropped 0; count of bases not matched to a gene: 13. The CDR3 sequence: CASSLPPRDRGPNTGELFF. DNA of the CDR3: TGTGCCAGCAGCCTGCCACCGCGGGACAGGGGACCGAACACCGGGGAGCTGTTTTTT.

The chain uses TRBV5-1 and TRBJ2-1, with D perhaps given as TRBD1 or TRBD2 (6 bases each). V lost 0 bases to trimming and J lost 8 bases, with 12 bases between them. This CDR3 has 14 amino acids. The germline gives CDR1 SGHRS, CDR2 YFSETQ. CDR3 protein: CASSLDSGAYEQFF. CDR3 DNA: TGCGCCAGCAGCTTGGATTCGGGGGCATATGAGCAGTTCTTC.

To note about this clone: The same CDR3 is also encoded by other DNA sequences in this sample. The chain couples TRBV27 to TRBJ2-7; D possibly corresponds to TRBD2 (7 bases). This CDR3 has 14 residues. The V gene lost 8 bases and the J gene lost 3 bases, with 17 bases spanning the gap. CDR1 and CDR2 from the germline V gene are MNHEY and SMNVEV (reference sequence). CDR3 nucleotides: TGTGCCAGCCGATTGGGGGGGCCGGGCTACGAGCAGTACTTC. Residues: CASRLGGPGYEQYF.

The genes are TRBV5-8 and TRBJ2-7, with D perhaps matching TRBD2 (6 bases). The CDR3 is 14 amino acids. The germline CDR1 and CDR2 sequences are SGHTS and YDEGEE. Trimming took off 0 bases at V and 4 bases at J, with 11 bases between the two ends. CDR3: CASSLGGVGYEQYF. Here the CDR3 DNA reads TGTGCCAGCAGCTTGGGCGGGGTGGGTTACGAGCAGTACTTC.

V usage is TRBV10-3 and J usage is TRBJ1-1, with D perhaps TRBD1 (5 bases). The CDR3 is 13 residues long. CDR1 is ENHRY, CDR2 SYGVKD, per germline. CDR3: CATTMGLGTEAFF. The CDR3 DNA reads TGTGCTACTACTATGGGGCTGGGGACTGAAGCTTTCTTT.

As concerns this clone: In the same sample, other DNA sequences code for this CDR3. The chain couples TRBV2 to TRBJ2-1; TRBD2 matches 7 bases. Germline V CDR1 and CDR2: SNHLY, FYNNEI. The ends lost 1 base at V and 4 bases at J; junction bases unmatched: 4. CDR3 length: 15 amino acids. The CDR3 protein is CASSEGLAEYNEQFF. The CDR3 nucleotides are TGTGCCAGCAGTGAAGGGCTAGCGGAGTACAATGAGCAGTTCTTC.

The chain is built from TRBV7-2 and TRBJ1-6; no clear D gene. Germline-derived CDR1 and CDR2 are SGHTA and FQGNSA. Trimming pared 2 bases from V and 6 bases from J, leaving 11 bases between. CDR3 length: 15 amino acids. The CDR3 DNA is TGTGCCAGCAGCTTACTGATGTCCCTTAATTCACCCCTCCACTTT. It translates to CASSLLMSLNSPLHF.

The chain recombines TRBV27 with TRBJ2-1; TRBD2 aligns across 9 bases. Germline V lookup: CDR1 MNHEY, CDR2 SMNVEV (reference sequence). V was pared by 1 base and J by 9 bases, with 13 bases of the junction left unmatched. The CDR3 runs 17 residues. DNA for the CDR3: TGTGCCAGCAGTTTATTAGGTAGTAGCGGGAGTAGAGCTGAGCAGTTCTTC. Translation gives CASSLLGSSGSRAEQFF.

The rearrangement joins TRBV6-1 to TRBJ1-2; weak D call: TRBD1 (5 bases). The germline V gene has CDR1 MNHNS and CDR2 SASEGT. V lost 1 base and J lost 0, with 21 bases in between. This CDR3 has 19 residues. The CDR3 is CASSEDFIWMQGPNYGYTF. The CDR3, as DNA: TGTGCCAGCAGTGAAGATTTTATTTGGATGCAGGGACCTAACTATGGCTACACCTTC.

This chain connects TRBV7-6 to TRBJ2-1; 14 nucleotides line up with TRBD2. This CDR3 contains 16 residues. In germline, CDR1 is SGHVS, CDR2 FNYEAQ. Unmatched junction bases numbered 2, after V lost 5 bases and J lost 2 bases. In DNA, the CDR3 is TGTGCCAGCAGCCCGACTAGCGGGAGGGCCTACAATGAGCAGTTCTTC. It codes for CASSPTSGRAYNEQFF.

This chain links TRBV5-5 with TRBJ2-1; the match to TRBD1 covers 7 bases. The CDR3 consists of 13 residues. J was trimmed by 6 bases and V by 4 bases; bases with no gene match: 4. The germline gives CDR1 SGHKS, CDR2 YYEKEE (reference sequence). The CDR3 loop reads CASSATGLNEQFF. The CDR3 coding sequence is TGTGCCAGCAGCGCGACAGGGCTCAATGAGCAGTTCTTC.